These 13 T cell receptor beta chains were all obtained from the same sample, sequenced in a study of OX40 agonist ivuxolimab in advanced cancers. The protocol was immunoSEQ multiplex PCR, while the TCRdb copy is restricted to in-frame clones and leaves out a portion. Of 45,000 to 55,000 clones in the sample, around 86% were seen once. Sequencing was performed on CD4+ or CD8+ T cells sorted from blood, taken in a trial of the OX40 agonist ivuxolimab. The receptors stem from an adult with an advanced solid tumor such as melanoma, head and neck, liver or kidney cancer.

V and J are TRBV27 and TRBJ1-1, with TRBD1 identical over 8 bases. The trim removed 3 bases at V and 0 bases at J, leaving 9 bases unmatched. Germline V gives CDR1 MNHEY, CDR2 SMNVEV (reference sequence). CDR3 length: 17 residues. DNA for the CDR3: TGTGCCAGCAGTTTGGGGACAGGACCGTTGATGAACACTGAAGCTTTCTTT. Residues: CASSLGTGPLMNTEAFF.

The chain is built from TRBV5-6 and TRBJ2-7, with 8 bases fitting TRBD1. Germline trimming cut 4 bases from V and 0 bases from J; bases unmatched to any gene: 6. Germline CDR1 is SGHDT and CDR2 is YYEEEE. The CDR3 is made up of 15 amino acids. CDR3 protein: CASSPLGTGSYEQYF. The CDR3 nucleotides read TGTGCCAGCAGCCCCCTCGGGACAGGCTCCTACGAGCAGTACTTC.

The CDR3 spells CASSLALGGGAYNEQFF. The DNA for the CDR3 is TGTGCCAGCAGCTTGGCCCTGGGCGGGGGGGCTTACAATGAGCAGTTCTTC. The chain uses TRBV5-6 and TRBJ2-1; 9 bases map to TRBD2. Per the germline V gene, CDR1 is SGHDT and CDR2 is YYEEEE. V lost 0 bases and J lost 4; bases outside the gene matches: 8. The CDR3 spans 17 residues.

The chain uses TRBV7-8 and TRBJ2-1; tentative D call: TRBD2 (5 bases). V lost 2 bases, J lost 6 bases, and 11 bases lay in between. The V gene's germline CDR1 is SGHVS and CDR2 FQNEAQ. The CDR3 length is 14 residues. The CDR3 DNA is TGTGCCAGCAGCTTACTGATAGGACTCAATGAGCAGTTCTTC. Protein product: CASSLLIGLNEQFF.

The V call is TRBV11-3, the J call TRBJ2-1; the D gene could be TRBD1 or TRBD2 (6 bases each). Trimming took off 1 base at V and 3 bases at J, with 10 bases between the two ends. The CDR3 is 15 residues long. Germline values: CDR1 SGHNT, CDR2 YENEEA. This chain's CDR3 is CASSLGGGIYNEQFF. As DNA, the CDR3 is TGTGCCAGCAGCTTAGGAGGGGGGATCTACAATGAGCAGTTCTTC.

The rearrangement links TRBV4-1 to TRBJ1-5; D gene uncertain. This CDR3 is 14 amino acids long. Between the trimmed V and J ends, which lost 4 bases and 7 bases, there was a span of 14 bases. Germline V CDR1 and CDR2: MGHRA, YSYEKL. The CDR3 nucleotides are TGCGCCAGCAGCCTCGGCCAAATGGAGCAGCCCCAGCATTTT. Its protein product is CASSLGQMEQPQHF.

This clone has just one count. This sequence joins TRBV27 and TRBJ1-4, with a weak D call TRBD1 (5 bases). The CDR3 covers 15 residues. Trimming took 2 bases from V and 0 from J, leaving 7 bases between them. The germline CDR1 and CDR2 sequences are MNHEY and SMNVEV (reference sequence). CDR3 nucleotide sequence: TGTGCCAGCAGTTTAGAGGGACCAACTAATGAAAAACTGTTTTTT. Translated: CASSLEGPTNEKLFF.

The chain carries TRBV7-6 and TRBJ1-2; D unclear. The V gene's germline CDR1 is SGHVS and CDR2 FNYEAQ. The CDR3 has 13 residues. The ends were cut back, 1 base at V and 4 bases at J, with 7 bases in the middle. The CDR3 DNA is TGTGCCAGCAGCTTAGACAGTCTCTATGGCTACACCTTC. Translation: CASSLDSLYGYTF.

CDR3 protein: CASSPDSSYEQYF. As DNA, the CDR3 is TGTGCCAGCAGTCCCGACTCCTCCTACGAGCAGTACTTC. The chain is built from TRBV7-6 and TRBJ2-7; no clear D gene. This CDR3 is built from 13 residues. Germline V CDR1 and CDR2: SGHVS, FNYEAQ. V shed 6 bases and J shed 0 bases, with 9 bases lying between them.

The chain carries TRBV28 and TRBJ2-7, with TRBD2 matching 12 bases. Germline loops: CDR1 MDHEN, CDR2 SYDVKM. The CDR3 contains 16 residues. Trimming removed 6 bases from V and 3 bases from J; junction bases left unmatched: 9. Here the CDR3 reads CASRSAGTSGYYEQYF. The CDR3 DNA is TGTGCCAGCAGATCGGCCGGGACTAGCGGGTACTACGAGCAGTACTTC.

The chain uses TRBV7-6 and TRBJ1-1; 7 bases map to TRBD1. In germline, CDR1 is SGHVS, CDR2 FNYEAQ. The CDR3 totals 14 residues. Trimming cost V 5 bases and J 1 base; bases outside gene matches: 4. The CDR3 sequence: CASSLGTENTEAFF. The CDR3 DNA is TGTGCCAGCAGCCTTGGGACAGAGAACACTGAAGCTTTCTTT.

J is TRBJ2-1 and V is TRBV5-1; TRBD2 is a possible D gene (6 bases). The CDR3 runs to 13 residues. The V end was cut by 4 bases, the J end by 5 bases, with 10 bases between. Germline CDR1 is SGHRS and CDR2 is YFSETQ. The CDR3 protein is CASSHWGDNEQFF. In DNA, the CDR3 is TGCGCCAGCAGCCACTGGGGGGACAATGAGCAGTTCTTC.

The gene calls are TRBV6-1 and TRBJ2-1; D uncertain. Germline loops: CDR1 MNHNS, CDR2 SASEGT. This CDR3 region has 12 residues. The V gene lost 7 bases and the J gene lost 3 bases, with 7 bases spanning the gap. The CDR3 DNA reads TGTGCCAGCAATCCGATCTACAATGAGCAGTTCTTC. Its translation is CASNPIYNEQFF.